Given below is one T cell receptor (beta chain) in context. Assay used: immunoSEQ multiplex PCR; TCRdb lists only in-frame clones, some missing. The sample includes around 700,000 clones, about nine tenths of them seen just once. The sample comes from a study of blood T cell repertoires in COVID-19. In germline, CDR1 is SGHRS, CDR2 YFSETQ. The trim removed 4 bases at V and 0 bases at J, leaving 7 bases unmatched. The CDR3 loop spans 16 amino acids. The gene calls are TRBV5-1 and TRBJ1-1; TRBD1 agrees at 9 bases. This TCR was recovered from a woman younger than 30 with acute or convalescent COVID-19. The sample comprised peripheral blood. The CDR3 sequence: CASSHPGTGMNTEAFF. The CDR3 DNA reads as TGCGCCAGCAGCCACCCAGGGACAGGGATGAACACTGAAGCTTTCTTT.